A selection of T cell receptor beta chains follows, all from one sample in a study of blood T cell repertoires in COVID-19. Here immunoSEQ multiplex PCR was the method, and the copy in TCRdb shows in-frame clones only, minus some. The data show approximately 160,000 clones, with under 85% seen just once and 10% to 15% held by the top ten. Sequencing was carried out using peripheral blood. The origin of the receptors is a man in his 70s who had recovered from COVID-19. Each CDR3 is given with its conserved first and last residue. The D gene is left open where the match is weak. Rows may omit the clone size; those that give it use once, few, many or a size class.

J gene: TRBJ2-1; CDR3 length: 14; clone size: -; V gene: TRBV5-1; D gene: -; CDR3 DNA: TGCGCCAGCAGCTTGGGCGGGGAGAACAATGAGCAGTTCTTC; CDR3 protein: CASSLGGENNEQFF
J gene: TRBJ2-5; CDR3 length: 16; clone size: -; V gene: TRBV27; D gene: -; CDR3 DNA: TGTGCCAGCAGTTTACGGGGGAATGTGGCCCAAGAGACCCAGTACTTC; CDR3 protein: CASSLRGNVAQETQYF
J gene: TRBJ2-7; CDR3 length: 14; clone size: -; V gene: TRBV28; D gene: -; CDR3 DNA: TGTGCCAGCAGTTCTATAATACCCCCTTCCGAGCAGTACTTC; CDR3 protein: CASSSIIPPSEQYF
J gene: TRBJ1-2; CDR3 length: 15; clone size: -; V gene: TRBV5-1; D gene: -; CDR3 DNA: TGCGCCAGCAGCTTGGGGGCAGGCTTACCGAGTGGCTACACCTTC; CDR3 protein: CASSLGAGLPSGYTF
J gene: TRBJ1-3; CDR3 length: 14; clone size: -; V gene: TRBV2; D gene: -; CDR3 DNA: TGTGCCAGGGCCAACACGGGCTCTGGAAACACCATATATTTT; CDR3 protein: CARANTGSGNTIYF
J gene: TRBJ2-3; CDR3 length: 14; clone size: -; V gene: TRBV7-2; D gene: -; CDR3 DNA: TGTGCCAGCAGCCGCCTTGGCAGCACAGATACGCAGTATTTT; CDR3 protein: CASSRLGSTDTQYF
J gene: TRBJ1-2; CDR3 length: 12; clone size: -; V gene: TRBV19; D gene: -; CDR3 DNA: TGTGCCAGTGGCAGCGGCCTCTATGGCTACACCTTC; CDR3 protein: CASGSGLYGYTF
J gene: TRBJ2-3; CDR3 length: 15; clone size: few; V gene: TRBV7-2; D gene: TRBD1; CDR3 DNA: TGTGCCAGCAGCTTAGGGGGACAGGGCGCAGATACGCAGTATTTT; CDR3 protein: CASSLGGQGADTQYF
J gene: TRBJ2-1; CDR3 length: 13; clone size: few; V gene: TRBV4-1; D gene: -; CDR3 DNA: TGCGCCAGCAGCCTCAGGCAGTACAATGAGCAGTTCTTC; CDR3 protein: CASSLRQYNEQFF
J gene: TRBJ1-6; CDR3 length: 17; clone size: -; V gene: TRBV19; D gene: -; CDR3 DNA: TGTGCCAGTAGTCTCCTTCCGGGAACCACTTGGGATTCACCCCTCCACTTT; CDR3 protein: CASSLLPGTTWDSPLHF
J gene: TRBJ2-7; CDR3 length: 15; clone size: -; V gene: TRBV5-5; D gene: -; CDR3 DNA: TGTGCCAGCAGCTTGGCACTGACAGTTTCCTACGAGCAGTACTTC; CDR3 protein: CASSLALTVSYEQYF
J gene: TRBJ2-6; CDR3 length: 15; clone size: -; V gene: TRBV10-3; D gene: TRBD1; CDR3 DNA: TGTGCCACCGGGACAGGGGCCTCTGGGGCCAACGTCCTGACTTTC; CDR3 protein: CATGTGASGANVLTF
J gene: TRBJ2-7; CDR3 length: 15; clone size: once; V gene: TRBV6-5; D gene: -; CDR3 DNA: TGTGCCAGCAGTCCCGTGGGGGGAATACCCTACGAGCAGTACTTC; CDR3 protein: CASSPVGGIPYEQYF
J gene: TRBJ2-3; CDR3 length: 12; clone size: -; V gene: TRBV6-5; D gene: -; CDR3 DNA: TGTGCCAGCACGGAGGCAACAGATACGCAGTATTTT; CDR3 protein: CASTEATDTQYF
J gene: TRBJ1-6; CDR3 length: 14; clone size: -; V gene: TRBV9; D gene: -; CDR3 DNA: TGTGCCAGCAGCCCGCCAGGACAGAAAGAACCCCTCCACTTT; CDR3 protein: CASSPPGQKEPLHF
J gene: TRBJ1-5; CDR3 length: 16; clone size: -; V gene: TRBV6-5; D gene: -; CDR3 DNA: TGTGCCAGCAGTTTCCAAACAGGGAACCCCAATCAGCCCCAGCATTTT; CDR3 protein: CASSFQTGNPNQPQHF
J gene: TRBJ2-1; CDR3 length: 15; clone size: -; V gene: TRBV19; D gene: TRBD2; CDR3 DNA: TGTGCCAGCTCTAGGACTAGCGGGGTTCTTAATGAGCAGTTCTTC; CDR3 protein: CASSRTSGVLNEQFF